What follows are 14 T cell receptor beta chains derived from one specimen sequenced in a study of early T cells in non-severe SARS-CoV-2 infection. TCRdb analysed the 5' RACE reads with MiXCR anew, one entry per CDR3 protein. The repertoire includes tens of thousands of distinct CDR3 sequences, about 14% of them detected once, and roughly 3% sits in the top ten. Sequencing input: whole blood. All receptors derive from an adult who was a healthcare worker with PCR-confirmed SARS-CoV-2 infection or an uninfected control (not recorded which).

This clonotype was recorded many times. V is TRBV29-1 and J is TRBJ2-7; 9 nucleotides align to TRBD1. The CDR3 runs to 16 residues. Germline V lookup: CDR1 SQVTM, CDR2 ANQGSEA. Losses at the gene ends were 6 bases for V and 2 bases for J; bases not matched to a gene: 14. The chain's CDR3 is CSVEGDGTGNPYEQYF. The CDR3 DNA follows: TGCAGCGTGGAGGGGGACGGGACAGGGAACCCCTACGAGCAGTACTTC.

This clonotype was seen repeatedly, ten times or more. The chain recombines TRBV12-3 or TRBV12-4 with TRBJ2-2; D is uncertain. This CDR3 has 11 residues. Trimming took 8 bases from V and 3 from J, leaving 4 bases between them. The CDR3 nucleotides read TGTGCCAGCTGGCACACCGGGGAGCTGTTTTTT. It yields the protein CASWHTGELFF.

This clonotype was recorded a few times. The chain links TRBV7-9 to TRBJ2-1; D may be TRBD2 (6 bases). Germline V CDR1 and CDR2: SEHNR, FQNEAQ (reference sequence). The CDR3 runs 15 residues. Trimming removed 3 bases at V and 1 base at J, with 10 bases between. The CDR3 is CASSFWGVSYNEQFF. The CDR3, as DNA: TGTGCCAGCAGCTTTTGGGGGGTATCCTACAATGAGCAGTTCTTC.

V and J are TRBV2 and TRBJ2-1, with D possibly being TRBD1 (6 bases). The CDR3 contains 13 residues. CDR1 and CDR2 from the germline V gene are SNHLY and FYNNEI. V was pared by 5 bases and J by 11 bases, with 16 bases between. CDR3 sequence (DNA): TGTGCCAGCAGTTGGGACACCTCTACCCAGCAGTTCTTC. Translating it yields CASSWDTSTQQFF.

This clonotype showed up many times. This chain uses TRBV7-3 with TRBJ2-3, with 12 bases identical to TRBD2. This CDR3 has 17 residues. The germline V gene encodes CDR1 SGHTA and CDR2 FQGTGA. V dropped 5 bases and J dropped 4; count of bases not matched to a gene: 10. CDR3 sequence (DNA): TGTGCCAGCAGCCCCCTCGGGGCTAGCGGGGGGGCAGATACGCAGTATTTT. This sequence encodes CASSPLGASGGADTQYF.

There are a few counts of this clonotype. V is TRBV5-8 and J is TRBJ2-7; D call uncertain. In germline, CDR1 is SGHTS, CDR2 YDEGEE. This CDR3 spans 12 amino acids. The V and J ends lost 3 bases and 4 bases respectively, with 8 bases between them. The CDR3 DNA follows: TGTGCCAGCAGCTCGACCCTTTACGAGCAGTACTTC. Translated: CASSSTLYEQYF.

V and J are TRBV5-1 and TRBJ2-1, with 7 bases fitting TRBD1. Looked up from germline, CDR1 is SGHRS and CDR2 is YFSETQ. Losses at the gene ends were 4 bases for V and 2 bases for J; bases not matched to a gene: 9. CDR3 length: 16 amino acids. CDR3 DNA sequence: TGCGCCAGCAGCCGGCCGGGACAGACACCCTACAATGAGCAGTTCTTC. This codes for CASSRPGQTPYNEQFF.

This sequence joins TRBV12-3 or TRBV12-4 and TRBJ2-3; 8 bases fit TRBD2. CDR3 length: 12 amino acids. The V segment lost 6 bases and the J segment 11 bases; nucleotides outside the gene matches: 7. The CDR3 bases are TGTGCCAGCAGGTTGGCGACTAGCGAGCAGTATTTT. It codes for CASRLATSEQYF.

This clonotype was observed a handful of times. This chain links TRBV27 with TRBJ2-7, with 8 positions matching TRBD1. Germline values: CDR1 MNHEY, CDR2 SMNVEV (reference sequence). V shed 5 bases, J shed 1 base, and the junction held 16 bases outside the gene matches. The CDR3 length is 18 residues. CDR3 amino acids: CASSLSAPGQVVSYEQYF. The CDR3, as DNA: TGTGCCAGCAGTCTAAGCGCCCCGGGACAGGTAGTTTCCTACGAGCAGTACTTC.

Ten or more counts support this clonotype. This chain joins TRBV4-1 and TRBJ2-7; 8 bases align to TRBD2. The trim removed 3 bases at V and 5 bases at J, leaving 12 bases unmatched. The V gene's germline CDR1 is MGHRA and CDR2 YSYEKL. The CDR3 spans 16 residues. The CDR3 region is CASSHPVRGGRNEQYF. In nucleotides, the CDR3 is TGCGCCAGCAGCCATCCGGTTCGGGGGGGGCGAAACGAGCAGTACTTC.

This clonotype was counted a few times. This chain connects TRBV7-9 to TRBJ2-5; D unresolved. The CDR3 totals 13 residues. With 5 bases removed from V and 3 bases from J, the gap between germline ends came to 10 bases. Per the germline V gene, CDR1 is SEHNR and CDR2 is FQNEAQ (reference sequence). The CDR3 region is CASSPDAEETQYF. The CDR3 DNA sequence: TGTGCCAGCAGCCCGGACGCTGAAGAGACCCAGTACTTC.

This clonotype was observed at least ten times. CDR3 amino acids: CASSTRQTYEQYF. As DNA, the CDR3 is TGTGCCAGCAGCACTCGACAGACCTACGAGCAGTACTTC. The V gene is TRBV5-4, the J gene TRBJ2-7, with TRBD1 as a possible D gene (5 bases). The CDR3 has 13 amino acids. Trimming took off 4 bases at V and 2 bases at J, with 10 bases between the two ends. Germline V CDR1 and CDR2: SGHNT, YYREEE (reference sequence).

In this sample, this clonotype turned up a few times. As DNA, the CDR3 is TGCAGTGCCCAGGTCGAACAGGGGGTGAGCTCCTACGAGCAGTACTTC. Protein: CSAQVEQGVSSYEQYF. The V gene is TRBV20-1, the J gene TRBJ2-7; 8 bases map to TRBD1. V shed 6 bases, J shed 0 bases, and the junction held 13 bases outside the gene matches. This CDR3 is built from 16 residues. The germline CDR1 and CDR2 sequences are DFQATT and SNEGSKA (reference sequence).

The table lists this clonotype with a few counts. The chain carries TRBV12-5 and TRBJ2-2, with TRBD2 identical over 11 bases. Germline CDR1 is LGHNT and CDR2 is FRNRAP. The CDR3 is 14 residues long. The trim removed 6 bases at V and 4 bases at J, leaving 1 base unmatched. CDR3 sequence: CASGGLAVTGELFF. The CDR3 DNA follows: TGTGCTAGTGGGGGACTAGCGGTCACCGGGGAGCTGTTTTTT.